This record looks at one T cell receptor (beta chain) sequence and its context. Antigen unknown. Germline V gives CDR1 SGHAT, CDR2 FQNNGV. With 5 bases removed from V and 0 bases from J, the gap between germline ends came to 17 bases. The CDR3 runs 18 residues. This sample is part of a study of T cell repertoires in cytomegalovirus infection. As for the study in general: Selection of CMV epitopes for the study included recently identified HLA-C-restricted and well-studied HLA-B-restricted ones.

General study results and limits: The ex vivo response was dominated by HLA-C-restricted CMV-specific TCR beta clonotypes. Carriers of CMV and the relevant HLA type were discriminated by public TCR beta frequency.

TCRdb itself ran the reads through MiXCR, one entry per CDR3 protein. The table records roughly 68,000 distinct CDR3 sequences, 20% to 25% of them present only once. The source of this sequence is a human donor in good health (CMV status not recorded). Some clones in this sample may be carry-over from other donors' samples. The source material was CD8+ T cells from cultured PBMCs, sampled from culture after CMV antigen stimulation. V and J are TRBV11-2 and TRBJ2-6, with D possibly TRBD2 on 6 matching bases. The CDR3, as DNA: TGTGCCAGCAGCCCAAACGGGGGACCGCCCTCTGGGGCCAACGTCCTGACTTTC. This translates into CASSPNGGPPSGANVLTF.